One and the same sample provided the 8 T cell receptor beta chains below, sequenced in a study of T cells after yellow fever vaccination. TCRdb re-analysed the 5' RACE reads in MiXCR, keeping a single row per CDR3 protein. The table shows a few hundred thousand distinct CDR3 sequences, with roughly a sixth occurring only once. This specimen was PBMCs, taken about 5 days after the first yellow fever vaccination. The receptors originated from a man aged 18 to 35 who received the YFV17D yellow fever vaccine.

This clonotype appeared a few times. The chain recombines TRBV6-5 with TRBJ1-1; D is undetermined. The ends were cut back, 3 bases at V and 9 bases at J, with 8 bases in the middle. The germline V gene has CDR1 MNHEY and CDR2 SVGAGI. The CDR3 loop spans 11 amino acids. CDR3 bases: TGTGCCAGCAGTTATGGGAGCAAAGCTTTCTTT. It encodes CASSYGSKAFF.

This clonotype was detected only a few times. The CDR3 here is CASSYGVRAGELFF. The CDR3 DNA reads as TGCGCCAGCAGCTACGGGGTTCGCGCCGGGGAGCTGTTTTTT. The chain recombines TRBV5-1 with TRBJ2-2; D perhaps matches TRBD2 (5 bases). V was cut by 3 bases and J by 6 bases, with 12 bases left in between. Germline-derived CDR1 and CDR2 are SGHRS and YFSETQ. The CDR3 consists of 14 residues.

In its sample, this clonotype was seen a few times. The rearrangement joins TRBV6-2 or TRBV6-3 to TRBJ1-6; D gene unclear. Germline V gene lookup returns CDR1 MNHEY and CDR2 SVGEGT. V shed 7 bases and J shed 5 bases, with 21 bases lying between them. The CDR3 is made up of 17 amino acids. In nucleotides, the CDR3 is TGTGCCAGCATACCGACCTCCGGAATCATAAATAATTCACCCCTCCACTTT. Translating gives CASIPTSGIINNSPLHF.

Only a few counts were recorded for this clonotype. The gene calls are TRBV23-1 and TRBJ2-7; D assignment may be TRBD1 or TRBD2 (5 bases each). TRBV23-1 is marked as an open reading frame, function uncertain. Trimming took 7 bases from V and 2 from J, leaving 12 bases between them. This CDR3 region has 13 residues. The CDR3 sequence: CASTGRGPYEQYV. The CDR3 DNA reads as TGCGCCAGCACGGGACGGGGACCCTACGAGCAGTACGTC.

This rearrangement joins TRBV6-5 to TRBJ2-7; 7 bases agree with TRBD1. Germline values: CDR1 MNHEY, CDR2 SVGAGI. The V segment lost 0 bases and the J segment 5 bases; nucleotides outside the gene matches: 7. The CDR3 has 15 residues. In DNA, the CDR3 is TGTGCCAGCAGTTACTCGGGCCAGGGGGACCACGAGCAGTACTTC. It encodes CASSYSGQGDHEQYF.

Comments on this clonotype: A much larger clonotype is one base distant, so this may be a read error. The chain recombines TRBV12-3 or TRBV12-4 with TRBJ2-1; D call uncertain. The length of the CDR3 is 11 residues. CDR3 sequence: CASSCYNERFF. Written as DNA, the CDR3 is TGTGCCAGCAGTTGCTACAATGAGCGGTTCTTC.

This clonotype has just a few counts. CDR3 DNA sequence: TGTGCCAGCAGTGAGGGGGGCGGGGAGCTGTTTTTT. Protein: CASSEGGGELFF. This chain links TRBV2 with TRBJ2-2; a possible D gene is TRBD2 (6 bases). This CDR3 spans 12 amino acids. V was shortened by 3 bases and J by 7 bases, with 6 bases between the two germline ends. Germline lookup yields CDR1 SNHLY and CDR2 FYNNEI.

This clonotype was detected a few times. The rearrangement joins TRBV5-1 to TRBJ1-1, with 8 bases identical to TRBD1. The CDR3 loop spans 18 amino acids. Looked up from germline, CDR1 is SGHRS and CDR2 is YFSETQ. Trimming cost V 2 bases and J 3 bases; bases outside gene matches: 15. CDR3 loop: CASSLGDRGSDFDTEAFF. For the CDR3, the DNA is TGCGCCAGCAGCTTAGGCGACAGGGGAAGTGACTTTGACACTGAAGCTTTCTTT.